Presented here are 7 T cell receptor beta chains from one specimen sequenced in a study of shared clonotypes between healthy human individuals. Assay used: immunoSEQ multiplex PCR; TCRdb lists only in-frame clones, some missing. The sample carries about 2.4 million clones, under 95% recorded once. The sample consisted of naive CD4+ T cells from PBMCs. Subset here: CD45RA+ positively selected. These receptors were collected from a man aged 18 to 29 in good health. Some clones in this sample may be carry-over from other donors' samples.

This clone was seen a few times. The rearrangement joins TRBV12-2 to TRBJ2-1; TRBD1 was called by the table and not checked on the DNA. TRBV12-2 is reported as a pseudogene. The CDR3 runs 16 residues. The CDR3: CASRLEAGGFRNEQFF. The CDR3 DNA reads TGTGCAAGTCGCTTAGAAGCAGGGGGCTTTAGGAATGAGCAGTTCTTC.

V gene TRBV5-1 combines with J gene TRBJ2-1, with 8 bases lining up with TRBD2. Per the germline V gene, CDR1 is SGHRS and CDR2 is YFSETQ. The CDR3 consists of 16 residues. Germline trimming cut 0 bases from V and 5 bases from J; bases unmatched to any gene: 7. This chain's CDR3 is CASSLEVGGRHNEQFF. CDR3 sequence (DNA): TGCGCCAGCAGCTTGGAAGTCGGCGGGAGGCACAATGAGCAGTTCTTC.

This clone was picked up a small number of times. This rearrangement joins TRBV6-5 to TRBJ1-1; D is possibly TRBD1 (5 bases). V shed 6 bases and J shed 5 bases, with 10 bases lying between them. In germline, CDR1 is MNHEY, CDR2 SVGAGI. The CDR3 sequence is 12 residues long. This CDR3 reads CASSQGDTEAFF. Written as DNA, the CDR3 is TGTGCCAGCAGCCAAGGGGATACTGAAGCTTTCTTT.

This clone appeared a single time. The V gene is TRBV6-5, the J gene TRBJ2-1; TRBD2 might be the D (5 bases). Germline CDR1 is MNHEY and CDR2 is SVGAGI. The V end was cut by 9 bases, the J end by 4 bases, with 16 bases between. The CDR3 length is 14 residues. DNA of the CDR3: TGTGCCAGTCACCGAGTGGGAGCGTACAATGAGCAGTTCTTC. Amino acids: CASHRVGAYNEQFF.

V gene TRBV5-1 combines with J gene TRBJ2-1, with D tentatively TRBD2 (7 bases). CDR3 length equals 15 residues. Trimming cost V 5 bases and J 10 bases, with 22 bases left between them. Germline V gene sequence: CDR1 SGHRS, CDR2 YFSETQ. The CDR3 DNA reads TGCGCCAGCAGTTCGGGGGCGGGAGTAGGAGGGGAGCAGTTCTTC. It translates to CASSSGAGVGGEQFF. The variable domain in full, with the rest retrieved from reference TRBV5-1 and TRBJ2-1, is KAGVTQTPRYLIKTRGQQVTLSCSPISGHRSVSWYQQTPGQGLQFLFEYFSETQRNKGNFPGRFSGRQFSNSRSEMNVSTLELGDSALYLCASSSGAGVGGEQFFGPGTRLTVL.

The chain uses TRBV18 and TRBJ1-5; D unresolved. The CDR3 extends over 15 amino acids. V was shortened by 3 bases and J by 4 bases, with 13 bases between the two germline ends. Germline CDR1 KGHSH, CDR2 LQKENI. The CDR3: CASSPSSGGNQPQHF. For the CDR3, the DNA is TGTGCCAGCTCACCCTCGTCGGGTGGGAATCAGCCCCAGCATTTT.

V and J are TRBV11-2 and TRBJ2-3, with TRBD2 matching over 9 bases. V gave up 4 bases and J gave up 5 bases; unmatched junction bases: 13. Germline CDR1 reads SGHAT; CDR2 reads FQNNGV. CDR3 length: 17 amino acids. The CDR3 DNA sequence: TGTGCCAGCAGCTCCCCTAGCGGGATCCCTTCTAAAGATACGCAGTATTTT. Encoded protein: CASSSPSGIPSKDTQYF.